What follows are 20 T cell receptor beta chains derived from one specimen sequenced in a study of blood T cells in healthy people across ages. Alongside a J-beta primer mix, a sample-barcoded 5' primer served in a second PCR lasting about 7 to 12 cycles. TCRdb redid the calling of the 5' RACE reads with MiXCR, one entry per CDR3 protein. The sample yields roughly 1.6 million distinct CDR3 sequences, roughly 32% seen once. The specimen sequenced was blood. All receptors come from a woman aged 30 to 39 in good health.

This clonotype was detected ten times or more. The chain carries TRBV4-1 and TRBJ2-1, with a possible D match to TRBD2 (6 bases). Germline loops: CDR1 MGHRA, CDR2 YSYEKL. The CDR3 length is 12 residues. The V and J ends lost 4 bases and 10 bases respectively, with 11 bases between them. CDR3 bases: TGCGCCAGCAGCCCGTGGGCGGGGGAGCAGTTCTTC. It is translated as CASSPWAGEQFF.

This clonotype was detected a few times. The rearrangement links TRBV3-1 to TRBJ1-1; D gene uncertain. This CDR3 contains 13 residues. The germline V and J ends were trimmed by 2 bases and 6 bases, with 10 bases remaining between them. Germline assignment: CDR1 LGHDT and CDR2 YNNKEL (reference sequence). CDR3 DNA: TGTGCCAGCAGCCAATCTGTGGTGTCTGAAGCTTTCTTT. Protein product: CASSQSVVSEAFF.

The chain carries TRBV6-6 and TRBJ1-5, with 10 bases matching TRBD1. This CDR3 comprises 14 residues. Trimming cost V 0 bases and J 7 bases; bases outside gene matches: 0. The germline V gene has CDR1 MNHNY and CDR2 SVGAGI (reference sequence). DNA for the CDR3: TGTGCCAGCAGTTACTCGGACAGGGGGCAGCCCCAGCATTTT. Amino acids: CASSYSDRGQPQHF.

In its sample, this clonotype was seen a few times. This chain's CDR3 is CASSQMGDRVYNEQFF. CDR3 in DNA: TGCGCCAGCAGCCAAATGGGGGACAGGGTATACAATGAGCAGTTCTTC. V is TRBV4-1 and J is TRBJ2-1, with 9 bases lining up with TRBD1. The V and J ends lost 2 bases and 4 bases, in that order; junction bases with no gene match: 6. Germline CDR1 MGHRA, CDR2 YSYEKL. The CDR3 sequence is 16 residues long.

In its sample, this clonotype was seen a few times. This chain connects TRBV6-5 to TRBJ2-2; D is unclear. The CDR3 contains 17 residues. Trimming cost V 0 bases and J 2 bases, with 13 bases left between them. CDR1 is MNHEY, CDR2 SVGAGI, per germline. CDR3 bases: TGTGCCAGCAGTTACTCTCAGAGTCAGGCTAACACCGGGGAGCTGTTTTTT. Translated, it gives CASSYSQSQANTGELFF.

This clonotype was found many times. CDR3 coding DNA: TGTGCCAGCAGTTTCAGTAATTCCTACAATGAGCAGTTCTTC. Amino acid sequence: CASSFSNSYNEQFF. The J gene is TRBJ2-1, the V gene TRBV27; no clear D. The V and J ends lost 3 bases and 1 base respectively, with 7 bases between them. CDR1 and CDR2 from the germline V gene are MNHEY and SMNVEV (reference sequence). The CDR3 runs to 14 residues.

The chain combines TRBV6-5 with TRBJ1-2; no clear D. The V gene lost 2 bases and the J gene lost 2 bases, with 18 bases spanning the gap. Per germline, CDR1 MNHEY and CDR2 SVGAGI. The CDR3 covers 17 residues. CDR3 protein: CASSYVGAHGRNYGYTF. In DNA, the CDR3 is TGTGCCAGCAGTTACGTCGGTGCGCACGGCCGAAACTATGGCTACACCTTC.

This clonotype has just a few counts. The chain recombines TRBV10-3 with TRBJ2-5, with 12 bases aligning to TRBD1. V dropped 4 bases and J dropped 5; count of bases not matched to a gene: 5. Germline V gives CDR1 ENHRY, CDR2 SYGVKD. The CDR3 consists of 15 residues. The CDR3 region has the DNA TGTGCCATCAGTGGGGGACAGGGGGCTTGGGAGACCCAGTACTTC. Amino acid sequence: CAISGGQGAWETQYF.

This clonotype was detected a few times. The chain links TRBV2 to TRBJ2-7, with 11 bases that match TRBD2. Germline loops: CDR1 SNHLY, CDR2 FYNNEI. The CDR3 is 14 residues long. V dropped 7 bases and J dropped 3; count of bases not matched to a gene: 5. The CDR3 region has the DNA TGTGCCAGCACTCTAGCGGGGGGATACTACGAGCAGTACTTC. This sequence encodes CASTLAGGYYEQYF.

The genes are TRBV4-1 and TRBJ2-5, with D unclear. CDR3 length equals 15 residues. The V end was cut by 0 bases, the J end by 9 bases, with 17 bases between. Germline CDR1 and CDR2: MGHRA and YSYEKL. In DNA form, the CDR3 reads TGCGCCAGCAGCCAAGAGTATCCCTACGTGAATGCCCAGTACTTC. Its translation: CASSQEYPYVNAQYF.

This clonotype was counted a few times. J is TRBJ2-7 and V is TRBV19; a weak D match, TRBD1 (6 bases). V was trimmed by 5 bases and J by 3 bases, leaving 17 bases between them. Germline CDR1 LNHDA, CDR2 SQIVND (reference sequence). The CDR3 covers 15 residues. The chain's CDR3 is CASSLGLGRGYEQYF. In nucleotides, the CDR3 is TGTGCCAGTAGTCTTGGCCTCGGCAGGGGCTACGAGCAGTACTTC.

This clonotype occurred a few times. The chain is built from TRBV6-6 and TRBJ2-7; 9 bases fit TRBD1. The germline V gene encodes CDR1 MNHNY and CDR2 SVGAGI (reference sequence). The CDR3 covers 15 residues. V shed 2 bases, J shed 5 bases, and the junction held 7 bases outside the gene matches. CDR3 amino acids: CASSYGQGFINEQYF. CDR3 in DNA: TGTGCCAGCAGTTACGGACAGGGGTTTATAAACGAGCAGTACTTC.

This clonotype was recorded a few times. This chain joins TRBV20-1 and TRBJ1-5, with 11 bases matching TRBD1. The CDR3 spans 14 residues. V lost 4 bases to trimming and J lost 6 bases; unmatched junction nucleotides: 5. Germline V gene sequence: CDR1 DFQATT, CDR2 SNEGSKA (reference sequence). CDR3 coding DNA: TGCAGTGCTATCGGACAGGGGGCGGCTCAGCCCCAGCATTTT. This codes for CSAIGQGAAQPQHF.

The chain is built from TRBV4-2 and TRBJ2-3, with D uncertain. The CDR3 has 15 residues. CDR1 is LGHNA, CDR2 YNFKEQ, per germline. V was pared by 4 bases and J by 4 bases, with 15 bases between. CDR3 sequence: CASSPVLRTPDTQYF. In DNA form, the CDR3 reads TGTGCCAGCAGCCCGGTCTTACGCACTCCAGATACGCAGTATTTT.

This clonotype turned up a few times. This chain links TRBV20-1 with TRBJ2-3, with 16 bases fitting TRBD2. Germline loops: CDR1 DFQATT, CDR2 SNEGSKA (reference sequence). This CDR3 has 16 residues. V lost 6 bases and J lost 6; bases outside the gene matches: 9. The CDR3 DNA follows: TGCAGTGCCCGAAAGGGACTAGCGGGGGGGCAGGATACGCAGTATTTT. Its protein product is CSARKGLAGGQDTQYF.

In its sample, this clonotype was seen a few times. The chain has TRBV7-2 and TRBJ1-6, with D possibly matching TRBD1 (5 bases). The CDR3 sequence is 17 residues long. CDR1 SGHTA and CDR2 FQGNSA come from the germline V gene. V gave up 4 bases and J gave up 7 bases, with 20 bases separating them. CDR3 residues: CASSSYPKQVLNSPLHF. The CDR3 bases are TGTGCCAGCAGCTCATACCCGAAACAGGTTCTCAATTCACCCCTCCACTTT.

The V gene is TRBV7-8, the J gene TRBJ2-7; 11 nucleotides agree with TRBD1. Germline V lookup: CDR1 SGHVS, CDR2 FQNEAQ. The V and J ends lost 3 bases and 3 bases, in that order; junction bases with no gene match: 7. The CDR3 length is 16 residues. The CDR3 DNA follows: TGTGCCAGCAGCTTGTTTGGACAGGGGGCGTTCTACGAGCAGTACTTC. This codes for CASSLFGQGAFYEQYF.

The CDR3 nucleotides are TGTGCCAGCAGCCTAGGGCAGTTAACCTACAATGAGCAGTTCTTC. Its translation: CASSLGQLTYNEQFF. The J gene is TRBJ2-1, the V gene TRBV7-6; D unresolved. The CDR3 contains 15 residues. Germline CDR1 SGHVS, CDR2 FNYEAQ. Trimming removed 5 bases from V and 2 bases from J, with 13 bases in between.

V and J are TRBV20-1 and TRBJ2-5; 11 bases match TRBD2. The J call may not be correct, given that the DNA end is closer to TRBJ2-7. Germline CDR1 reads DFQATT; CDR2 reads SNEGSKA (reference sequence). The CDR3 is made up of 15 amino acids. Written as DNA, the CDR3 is TGCAGTGCTCGACGTCGCCTAGCGGGAGGCCTCGAGCAGTACTTC. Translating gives CSARRRLAGGLEQYF.

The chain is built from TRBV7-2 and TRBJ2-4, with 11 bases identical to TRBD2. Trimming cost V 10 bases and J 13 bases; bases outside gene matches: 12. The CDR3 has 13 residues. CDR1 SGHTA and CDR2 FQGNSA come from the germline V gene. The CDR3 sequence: CANSLSVAGGQYF. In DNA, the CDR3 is TGTGCCAACAGTTTATCGGTAGCGGGGGGGCAGTACTTC.